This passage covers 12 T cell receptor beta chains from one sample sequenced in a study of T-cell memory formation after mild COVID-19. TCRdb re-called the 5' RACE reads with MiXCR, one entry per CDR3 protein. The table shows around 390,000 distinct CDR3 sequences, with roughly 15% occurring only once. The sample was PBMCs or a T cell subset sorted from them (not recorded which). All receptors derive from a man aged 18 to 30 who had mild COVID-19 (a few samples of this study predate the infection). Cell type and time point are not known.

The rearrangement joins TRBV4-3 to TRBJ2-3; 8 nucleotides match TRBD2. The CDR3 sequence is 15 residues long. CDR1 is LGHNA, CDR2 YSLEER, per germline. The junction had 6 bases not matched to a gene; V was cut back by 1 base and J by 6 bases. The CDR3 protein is CASSQARASGDTQYF. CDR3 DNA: TGCGCCAGCAGCCAAGCTAGGGCTAGCGGGGATACGCAGTATTTT.

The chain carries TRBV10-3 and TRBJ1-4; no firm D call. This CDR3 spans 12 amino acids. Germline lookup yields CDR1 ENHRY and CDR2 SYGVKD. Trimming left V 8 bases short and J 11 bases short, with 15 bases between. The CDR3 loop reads CAIGPQPGKLFF. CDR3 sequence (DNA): TGTGCCATCGGCCCTCAACCTGGGAAACTGTTTTTT.

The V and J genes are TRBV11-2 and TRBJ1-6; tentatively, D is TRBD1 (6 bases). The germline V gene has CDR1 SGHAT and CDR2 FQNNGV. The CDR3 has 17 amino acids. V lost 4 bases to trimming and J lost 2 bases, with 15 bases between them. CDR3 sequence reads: CASSSPGGSTYNSPLHF. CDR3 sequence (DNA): TGTGCCAGCAGCTCGCCTGGGGGCAGTACCTATAATTCACCCCTCCACTTT.

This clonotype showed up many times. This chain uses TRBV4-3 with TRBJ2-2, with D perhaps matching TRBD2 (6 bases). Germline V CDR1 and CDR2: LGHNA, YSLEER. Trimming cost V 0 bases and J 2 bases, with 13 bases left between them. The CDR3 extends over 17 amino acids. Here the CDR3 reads CASSQEPRGSNTGELFF. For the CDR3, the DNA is TGCGCCAGCAGCCAAGAACCCCGGGGGAGCAACACCGGGGAGCTGTTTTTT.

CDR3 residues: CASRRPTSGGWGEQFF. The CDR3 coding sequence is TGTGCCAGCAGGCGTCCGACTAGCGGGGGTTGGGGTGAGCAGTTCTTC. The J gene is TRBJ2-1, the V gene TRBV28; 12 nucleotides match TRBD2. After removal of 6 bases from V and 9 bases from J, the junction contained 12 bases not matched to a gene. The germline V gene has CDR1 MDHEN and CDR2 SYDVKM. The CDR3 contains 16 residues.

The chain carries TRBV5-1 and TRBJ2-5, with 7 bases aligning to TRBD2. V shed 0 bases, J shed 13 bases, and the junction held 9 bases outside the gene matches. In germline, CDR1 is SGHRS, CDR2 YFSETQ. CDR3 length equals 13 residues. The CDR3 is CASSLEVTTSWYF. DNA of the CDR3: TGCGCCAGCAGCTTGGAAGTTACGACTAGCTGGTACTTC.

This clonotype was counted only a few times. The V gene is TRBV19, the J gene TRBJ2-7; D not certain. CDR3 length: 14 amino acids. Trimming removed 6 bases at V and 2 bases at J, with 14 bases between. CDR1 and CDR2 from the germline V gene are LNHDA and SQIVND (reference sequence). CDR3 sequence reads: CASSLDGEAYEQYF. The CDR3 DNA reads TGTGCCAGTAGCTTGGACGGCGAGGCCTACGAGCAGTACTTC.

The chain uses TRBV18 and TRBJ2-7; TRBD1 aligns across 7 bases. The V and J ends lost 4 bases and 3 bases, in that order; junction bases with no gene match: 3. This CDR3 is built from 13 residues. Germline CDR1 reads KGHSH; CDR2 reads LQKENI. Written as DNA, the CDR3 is TGTGCCAGCTCACACGGACAGGTCTACGAGCAGTACGTC. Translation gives CASSHGQVYEQYV.

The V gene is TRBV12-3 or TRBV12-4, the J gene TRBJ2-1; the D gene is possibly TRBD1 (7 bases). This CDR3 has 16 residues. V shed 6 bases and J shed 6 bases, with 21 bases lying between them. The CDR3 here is CASSRRDSLPFNEQFF. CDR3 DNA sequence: TGTGCCAGCAGCCGGAGGGACAGCCTTCCGTTCAATGAGCAGTTCTTC.

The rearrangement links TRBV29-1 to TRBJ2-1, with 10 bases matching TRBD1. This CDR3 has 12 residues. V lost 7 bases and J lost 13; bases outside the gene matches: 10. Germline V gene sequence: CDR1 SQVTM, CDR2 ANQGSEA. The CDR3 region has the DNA TGCAGCGGGACAGGGGGAGCGAAAGGTCAGTTCTTC. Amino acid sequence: CSGTGGAKGQFF.

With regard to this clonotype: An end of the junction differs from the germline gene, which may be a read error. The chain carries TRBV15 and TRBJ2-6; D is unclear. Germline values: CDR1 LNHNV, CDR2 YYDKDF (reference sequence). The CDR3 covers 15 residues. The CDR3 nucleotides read TGTGCCACCAGCAGTACCAGCTCTGGGGACAACGTCCTGACTTTC. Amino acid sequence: CATSSTSSGDNVLTF.

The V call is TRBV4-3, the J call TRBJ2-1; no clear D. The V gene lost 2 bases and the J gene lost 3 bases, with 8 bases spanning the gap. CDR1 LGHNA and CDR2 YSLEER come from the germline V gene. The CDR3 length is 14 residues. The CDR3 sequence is CASSQRVLYNEQFF. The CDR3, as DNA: TGCGCCAGCAGCCAACGGGTCCTCTACAATGAGCAGTTCTTC.